The rows below give T cell receptor beta chains drawn from one sample of a study of shared clonotypes between healthy human individuals. Libraries were prepared by immunoSEQ multiplex PCR; TCRdb keeps only in-frame clonotypes and omits some of them. The sample includes around 510,000 clones, 95% to 96% seen only once; the top ten take about 0.059%. Sequencing was done on a sample of naive CD4+ T cells sorted from blood. These receptors originate from a woman aged 25 to 39 in good health. Both conserved end residues are trimmed from each CDR3.

V: TRBV18; J: TRBJ2-7; length: 13; CDR3: ASSQDRRSSYEQY
V: TRBV5-4; J: TRBJ1-1; length: 11; CDR3: ASSSDRWTEAF
V: TRBV11-2; J: TRBJ2-1; length: 13; CDR3: ASSLGLVSVNEQF
V: TRBV28; J: TRBJ1-4; length: 15; CDR3: ASSSSGTGATNEKLF
V: TRBV5-1; J: TRBJ2-7; length: 13; CDR3: ASSLKWQGADEQY
V: TRBV30; J: TRBJ1-4; length: 11; CDR3: AWSAGYNEKLF
V: TRBV28; J: TRBJ1-6; length: 11; CDR3: ASSRAPGRPLH
V: TRBV25-1; J: TRBJ2-7; length: 12; CDR3: ASSEWDSPGEQY
V: TRBV2; J: TRBJ1-1; length: 12; CDR3: ASRRETGNTEAF
V: TRBV27; J: TRBJ2-2; length: 13; CDR3: ASSFSGRSVGELF
V: TRBV6-4; J: TRBJ1-2; length: 13; CDR3: ASSPGQGAVKGYT
V: TRBV2; J: TRBJ2-5; length: 9; CDR3: ASNREETQY
V: TRBV27; J: TRBJ1-1; length: 12; CDR3: ASIKTGQSTEAF
V: TRBV5-1; J: TRBJ2-7; length: 12; CDR3: ASKVGQTSYEQY
V: TRBV30; J: TRBJ2-1; length: 9; CDR3: AIGQGNEQF
V: TRBV10-3; J: TRBJ1-1; length: 14; CDR3: AISESDFSRGTEAF
V: TRBV18; J: TRBJ1-1; length: 12; CDR3: ASSPPGGNTEAF
V: TRBV19; J: TRBJ1-5; length: 15; CDR3: ASSIVGVGTPNQPQH
V: TRBV28; J: TRBJ1-2; length: 14; CDR3: ASSYSPGQGNYGYT
V: TRBV7-9; J: -; length: 12; CDR3: ASSLGGRFYEQY
V: TRBV19; J: TRBJ1-2; length: 10; CDR3: ASRTGTDGYT
V: TRBV7-2; J: TRBJ1-5; length: 11; CDR3: ASSLAGGQPQH
V: TRBV6-5; J: TRBJ1-1; length: 9; CDR3: ASRRLDEAF
V: TRBV6-5; J: TRBJ1-2; length: 13; CDR3: ASSNTGASNYGYT
V: TRBV18; J: TRBJ1-2; length: 11; CDR3: ASSLGTGNGYT
V: TRBV10-3; J: TRBJ2-3; length: 10; CDR3: AISGRTDTQY
V: TRBV2; J: TRBJ2-7; length: 14; CDR3: ASMSQGTGRSYEQY
V: TRBV2; J: TRBJ2-7; length: 11; CDR3: ASRAGRDREQY
V: TRBV28; J: TRBJ2-1; length: 12; CDR3: ASNPKGIYNEQF
V: TRBV28; J: TRBJ1-1; length: 13; CDR3: ASSYPDRRNTEAF
V: TRBV19; J: TRBJ2-2; length: 15; CDR3: ASSSLYGRGNTGELF
V: TRBV7-3; J: TRBJ2-3; length: 13; CDR3: ASSLTGTITDTQY
V: TRBV7-3; J: TRBJ1-1; length: 13; CDR3: ASSLGTGLNTEAF
V: TRBV27; J: TRBJ2-6; length: 12; CDR3: ATRVVAGANVLT
V: TRBV5-1; J: TRBJ2-1; length: 13; CDR3: ASSFWTGGRDEQF
V: TRBV7-6; J: TRBJ2-3; length: 12; CDR3: ASSRWDHTDTQY
V: TRBV5-1; J: TRBJ2-7; length: 12; CDR3: ASSLLAGAYEQY